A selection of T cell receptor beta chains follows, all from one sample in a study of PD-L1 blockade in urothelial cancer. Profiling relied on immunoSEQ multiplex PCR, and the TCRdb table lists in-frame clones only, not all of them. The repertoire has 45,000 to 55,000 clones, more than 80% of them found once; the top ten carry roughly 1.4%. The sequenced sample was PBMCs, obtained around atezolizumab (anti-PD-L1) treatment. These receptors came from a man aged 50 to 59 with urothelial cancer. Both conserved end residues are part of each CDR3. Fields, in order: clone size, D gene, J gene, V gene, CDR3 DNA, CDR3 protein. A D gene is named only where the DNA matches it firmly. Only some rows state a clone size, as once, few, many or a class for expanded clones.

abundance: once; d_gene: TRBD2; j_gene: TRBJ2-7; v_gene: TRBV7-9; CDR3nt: TGTGCCAGCAGCCTCCAGCGGGAGCCATCCTACGAGCAGTACTTC; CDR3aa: CASSLQREPSYEQYF
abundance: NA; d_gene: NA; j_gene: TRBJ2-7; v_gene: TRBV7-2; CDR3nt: TGTGCCAGCAGCTTCGGTGGGAGTGATAGGGAGCAGTACTTC; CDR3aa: CASSFGGSDREQYF
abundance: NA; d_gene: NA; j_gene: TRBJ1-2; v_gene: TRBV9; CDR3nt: TGTGCCAGCAGCGTAGCCCCAGGATCTACATATGGCTACACCTTC; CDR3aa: CASSVAPGSTYGYTF
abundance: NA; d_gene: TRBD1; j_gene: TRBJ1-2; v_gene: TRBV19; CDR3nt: TGTGCCAGTAGTATAGCCGGACAGGCCCCTCTTAACTATGGCTACACCTTC; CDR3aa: CASSIAGQAPLNYGYTF
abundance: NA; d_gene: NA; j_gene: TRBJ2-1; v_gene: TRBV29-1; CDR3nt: TGCAGCGTCGGTCCTAGCCTTAACTCCAATAAGCAGTTCTTC; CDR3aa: CSVGPSLNSNKQFF
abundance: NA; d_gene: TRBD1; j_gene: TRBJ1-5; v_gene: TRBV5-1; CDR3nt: TGCGCCAGTCCTTCCGGGACAGGGATTAGTCAGCCCCAGCATTTT; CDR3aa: CASPSGTGISQPQHF
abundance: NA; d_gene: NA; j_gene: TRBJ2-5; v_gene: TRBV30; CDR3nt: TGTGCCTGGATTTCCCGTCGCGGCGGGACCCAGTACTTC; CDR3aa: CAWISRRGGTQYF
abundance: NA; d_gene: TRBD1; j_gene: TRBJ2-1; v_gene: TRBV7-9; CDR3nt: TGTGCCAGCAGCTCTTCAGGGGGTGAGCAGTTCTTC; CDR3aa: CASSSSGGEQFF
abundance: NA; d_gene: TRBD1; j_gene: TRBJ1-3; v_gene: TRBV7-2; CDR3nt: TGTGCCAGCAGCTCCACCCTAGGGACAGGAGGAAACACCATATATTTT; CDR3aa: CASSSTLGTGGNTIYF
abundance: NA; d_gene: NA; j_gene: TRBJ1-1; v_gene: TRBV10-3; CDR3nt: TGTGCCACCCCCCCTAACACTGAAGCTTTCTTT; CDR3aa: CATPPNTEAFF
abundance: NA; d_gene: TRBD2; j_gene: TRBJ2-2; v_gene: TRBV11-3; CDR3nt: TGTGCCAGCAGCTGGGCCGGGACTAGCGGTTCGAACACCGGGGAGCTGTTTTTT; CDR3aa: CASSWAGTSGSNTGELFF
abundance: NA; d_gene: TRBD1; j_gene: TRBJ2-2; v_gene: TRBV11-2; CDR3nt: TGTGCCAGCAGCCTTGGACAGGACTTCACCGGGGAGCTGTTTTTT; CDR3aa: CASSLGQDFTGELFF
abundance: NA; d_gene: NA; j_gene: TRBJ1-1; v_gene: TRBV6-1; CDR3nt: TGTGCCAGCATACAGGGGAACACTGAAGCTTTCTTT; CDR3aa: CASIQGNTEAFF
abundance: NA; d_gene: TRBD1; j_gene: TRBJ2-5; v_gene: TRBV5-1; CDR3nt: TGCGCCAGCAGCTTTGGGCTCTCGGTCCAGGGGGCTGGAGAGACCCAGTACTTC; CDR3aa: CASSFGLSVQGAGETQYF
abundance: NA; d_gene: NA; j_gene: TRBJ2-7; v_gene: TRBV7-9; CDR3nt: TGTGCCAGCAGCTTGCAACTAGGTCACGAGCAGTACTTC; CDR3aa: CASSLQLGHEQYF
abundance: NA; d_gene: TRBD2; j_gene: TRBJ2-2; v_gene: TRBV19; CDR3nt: TGTGCCAGTAGTCCTCGACTAGCGGGAGGTATCACCGGGGAGCTGTTTTTT; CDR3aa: CASSPRLAGGITGELFF
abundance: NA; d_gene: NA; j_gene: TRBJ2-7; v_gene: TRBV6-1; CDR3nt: TGTGCCAGCAGCGTGGACAGCCCCTACGAGCAGTACTTC; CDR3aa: CASSVDSPYEQYF
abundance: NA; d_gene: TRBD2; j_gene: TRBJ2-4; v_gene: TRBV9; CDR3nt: TGTGCCAGCAGCCCCAGAGGGGACGTCGGGGGGGCCGGGAACATTCAGTACTTC; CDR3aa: CASSPRGDVGGAGNIQYF
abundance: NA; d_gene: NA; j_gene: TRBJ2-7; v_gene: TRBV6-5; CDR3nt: TGTGCCAGCAGTTCCCGACTAAGCTCCTACGAGCAGTACTTC; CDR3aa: CASSSRLSSYEQYF
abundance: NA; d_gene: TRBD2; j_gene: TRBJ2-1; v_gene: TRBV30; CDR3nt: TGTGCCTGGAGTGTGAGCGGGGGGGCCCACAATGAGCAGTTCTTC; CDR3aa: CAWSVSGGAHNEQFF
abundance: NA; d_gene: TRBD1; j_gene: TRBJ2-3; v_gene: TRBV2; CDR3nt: TGTGCCAGCAGACTGGACAGGTCACGCACAGATACGCAGTATTTT; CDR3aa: CASRLDRSRTDTQYF
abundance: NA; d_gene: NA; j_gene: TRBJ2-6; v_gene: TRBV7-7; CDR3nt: TGTGCCAGCAGCCCCAAACCAGGGGGGCTCTCTGGGGCCAACGTCCTGACTTTC; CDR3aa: CASSPKPGGLSGANVLTF
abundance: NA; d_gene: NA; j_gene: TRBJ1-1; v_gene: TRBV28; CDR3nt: TGTGCCAGCAGTTTAGAGGGTCGAACTGAAGCTTTCTTT; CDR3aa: CASSLEGRTEAFF
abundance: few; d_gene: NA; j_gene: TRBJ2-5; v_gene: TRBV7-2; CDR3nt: TGTGCCAGCAGCTTAGGAGGGCGGGAGACCCAGTACTTC; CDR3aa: CASSLGGRETQYF
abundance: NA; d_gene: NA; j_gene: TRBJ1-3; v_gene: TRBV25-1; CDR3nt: TGTGCCAGCAGTGAAAGAAGCGGCAGCTCTGGAAACACCATATATTTT; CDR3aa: CASSERSGSSGNTIYF
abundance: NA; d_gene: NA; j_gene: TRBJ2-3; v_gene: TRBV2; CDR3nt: TGTGCCAGCAGAGAAATAGCGCTAGCTAGCACAGATACGCAGTATTTT; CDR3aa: CASREIALASTDTQYF
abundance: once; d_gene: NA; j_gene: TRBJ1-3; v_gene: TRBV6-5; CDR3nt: TGTGCCAGCAGGGACCAGACAGGAGGAAACACCATATATTTT; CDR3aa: CASRDQTGGNTIYF
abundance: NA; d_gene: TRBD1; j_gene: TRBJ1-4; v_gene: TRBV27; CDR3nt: TGTGCCAGCAGTTTATTGACAGGGATGAATGAAAAACTGTTTTTT; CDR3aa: CASSLLTGMNEKLFF
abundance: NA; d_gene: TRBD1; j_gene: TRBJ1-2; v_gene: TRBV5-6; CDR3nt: TGTGCCAGCAGCAAATATTGGGACAGGGTTGACTATGGCTACACCTTC; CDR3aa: CASSKYWDRVDYGYTF
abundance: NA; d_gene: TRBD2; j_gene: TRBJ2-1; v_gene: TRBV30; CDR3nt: TGTGCCTGGACCAAACTAGCGGGAGTTGGAAATGAGCAGTTCTTC; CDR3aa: CAWTKLAGVGNEQFF
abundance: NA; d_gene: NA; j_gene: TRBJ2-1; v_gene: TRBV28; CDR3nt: TGTGCCAGCAGTTTCGACAGCACCTACAATGAGCAGTTCTTC; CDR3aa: CASSFDSTYNEQFF
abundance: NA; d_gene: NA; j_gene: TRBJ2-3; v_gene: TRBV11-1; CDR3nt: TGTGCCAGCAGCTTAGATCTAGGAGGCAAAGATACGCAGTATTTT; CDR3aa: CASSLDLGGKDTQYF
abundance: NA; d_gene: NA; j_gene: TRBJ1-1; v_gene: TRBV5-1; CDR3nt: TGCGCCAGCAGGGTTGAGGGTGGGAGATATGAAGCTTTCTTT; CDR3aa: CASRVEGGRYEAFF
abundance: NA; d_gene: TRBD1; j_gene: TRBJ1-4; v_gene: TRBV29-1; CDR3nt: TGCAGCGCGACGACAGGGGGCGCCAATGAAAAACTGTTTTTT; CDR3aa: CSATTGGANEKLFF
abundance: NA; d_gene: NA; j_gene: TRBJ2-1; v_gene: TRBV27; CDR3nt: TGTGCCAGCAGTTTTACTCCGGGACTTAGAACGGACTCCTACAATGAGCAGTTCTTC; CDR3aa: CASSFTPGLRTDSYNEQFF
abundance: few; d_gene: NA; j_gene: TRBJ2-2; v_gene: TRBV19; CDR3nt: TGTGCCAGTAGTATAGATCGGAGGTCTAAGAACACCGGGGAGCTGTTTTTT; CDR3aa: CASSIDRRSKNTGELFF
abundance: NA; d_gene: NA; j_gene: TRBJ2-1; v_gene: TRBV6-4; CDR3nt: TGTGCCAGCAGTGGAGGCCGGGGAGACTACAATGAGCAGTTCTTC; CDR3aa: CASSGGRGDYNEQFF
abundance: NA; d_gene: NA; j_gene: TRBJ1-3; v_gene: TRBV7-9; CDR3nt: TGTGCCAGCAGCACACCTGGAAACACCATATATTTT; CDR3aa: CASSTPGNTIYF
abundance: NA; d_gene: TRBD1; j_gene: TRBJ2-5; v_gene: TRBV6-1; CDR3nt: TGTGCCAGCAGTCGCCGGACAGGGAGTGAAGAGACCCAGTACTTC; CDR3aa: CASSRRTGSEETQYF
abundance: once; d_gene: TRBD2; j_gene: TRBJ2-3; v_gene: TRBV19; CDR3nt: TGTGCCAGTAGTTTACTAGCGGGGGCTAGTACAGATACGCAGTATTTT; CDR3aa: CASSLLAGASTDTQYF